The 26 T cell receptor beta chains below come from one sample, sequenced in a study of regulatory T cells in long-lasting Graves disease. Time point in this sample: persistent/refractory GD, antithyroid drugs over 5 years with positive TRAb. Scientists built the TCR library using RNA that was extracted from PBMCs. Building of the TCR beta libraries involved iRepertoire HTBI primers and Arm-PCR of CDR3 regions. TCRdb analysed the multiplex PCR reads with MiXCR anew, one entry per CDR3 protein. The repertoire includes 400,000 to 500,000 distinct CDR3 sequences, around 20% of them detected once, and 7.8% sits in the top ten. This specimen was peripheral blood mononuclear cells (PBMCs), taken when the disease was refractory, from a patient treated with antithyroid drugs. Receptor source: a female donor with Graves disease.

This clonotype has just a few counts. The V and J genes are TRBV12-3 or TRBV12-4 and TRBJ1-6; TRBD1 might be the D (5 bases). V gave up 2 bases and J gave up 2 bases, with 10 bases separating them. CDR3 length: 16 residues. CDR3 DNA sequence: TGTGCCAGCAGTTTATCAGGGATCGCCTATAATTCACCCCTCCACTTT. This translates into CASSLSGIAYNSPLHF.

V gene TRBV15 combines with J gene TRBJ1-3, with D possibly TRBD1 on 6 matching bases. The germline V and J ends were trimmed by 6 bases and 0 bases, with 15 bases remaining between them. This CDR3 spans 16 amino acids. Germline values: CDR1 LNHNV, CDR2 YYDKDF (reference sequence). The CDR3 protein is CATRRGHTSSGNTIYF. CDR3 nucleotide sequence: TGTGCCACCAGAAGGGGACACACAAGCTCTGGAAACACCATATATTTT.

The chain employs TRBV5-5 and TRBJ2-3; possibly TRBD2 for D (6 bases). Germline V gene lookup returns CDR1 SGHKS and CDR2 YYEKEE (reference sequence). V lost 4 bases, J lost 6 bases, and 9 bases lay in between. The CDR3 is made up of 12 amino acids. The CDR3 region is CASSITSDTQYF. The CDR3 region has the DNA TGTGCCAGCAGCATAACTAGCGATACGCAGTATTTT.

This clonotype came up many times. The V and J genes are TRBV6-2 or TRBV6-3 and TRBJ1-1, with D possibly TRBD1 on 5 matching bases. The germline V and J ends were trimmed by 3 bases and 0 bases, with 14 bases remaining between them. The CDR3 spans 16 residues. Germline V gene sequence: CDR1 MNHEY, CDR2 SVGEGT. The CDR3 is CASSYLPGSMNTEAFF. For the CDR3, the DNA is TGTGCCAGCAGTTATCTACCAGGGTCCATGAACACTGAAGCTTTCTTT.

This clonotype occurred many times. The CDR3 reads CASSSRGTSYEQYF. Here the CDR3 DNA reads TGTGCCAGCAGTTCAAGGGGGACCTCCTACGAGCAGTACTTC. The chain joins TRBV27 to TRBJ2-7; a weak D match, TRBD1 (6 bases). CDR1 and CDR2 from the germline V gene are MNHEY and SMNVEV (reference sequence). V lost 4 bases, J lost 0 bases, and 10 bases lay in between. This CDR3 region has 14 residues.

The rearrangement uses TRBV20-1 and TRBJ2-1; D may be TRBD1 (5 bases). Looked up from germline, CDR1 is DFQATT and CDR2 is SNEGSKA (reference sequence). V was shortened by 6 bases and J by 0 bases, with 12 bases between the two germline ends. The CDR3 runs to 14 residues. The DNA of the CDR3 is TGCAGTGCCCCAGGACAAATCTCCTACAATGAGCAGTTCTTC. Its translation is CSAPGQISYNEQFF.

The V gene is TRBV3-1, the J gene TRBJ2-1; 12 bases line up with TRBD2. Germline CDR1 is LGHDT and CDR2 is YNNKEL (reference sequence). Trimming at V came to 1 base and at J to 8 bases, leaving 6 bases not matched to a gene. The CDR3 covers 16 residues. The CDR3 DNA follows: TGTGCCAGCAGCCAAGTCCTAGCGGGAGGGGGCGATGAGCAGTTCTTC. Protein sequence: CASSQVLAGGGDEQFF.

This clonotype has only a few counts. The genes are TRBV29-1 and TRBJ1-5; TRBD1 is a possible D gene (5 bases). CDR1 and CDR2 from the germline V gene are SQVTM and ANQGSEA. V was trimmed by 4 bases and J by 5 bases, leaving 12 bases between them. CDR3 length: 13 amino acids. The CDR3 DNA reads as TGCAGCGTTGGTTGGCAGGGAGATCAGCCCCAGCATTTT. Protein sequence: CSVGWQGDQPQHF.

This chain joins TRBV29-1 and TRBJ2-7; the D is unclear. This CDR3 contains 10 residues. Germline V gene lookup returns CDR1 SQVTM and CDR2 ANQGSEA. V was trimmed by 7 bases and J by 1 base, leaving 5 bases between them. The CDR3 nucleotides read TGCAGCGCCTTATCCTACGAGCAGTACTTC. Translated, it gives CSALSYEQYF.

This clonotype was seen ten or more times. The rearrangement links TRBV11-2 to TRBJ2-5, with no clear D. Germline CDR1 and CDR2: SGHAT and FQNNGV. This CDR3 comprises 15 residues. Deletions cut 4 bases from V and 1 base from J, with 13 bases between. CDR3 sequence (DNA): TGTGCCAGCAGCTCGTATCTCAGGAGCCAAGAGACCCAGTACTTC. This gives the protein CASSSYLRSQETQYF.

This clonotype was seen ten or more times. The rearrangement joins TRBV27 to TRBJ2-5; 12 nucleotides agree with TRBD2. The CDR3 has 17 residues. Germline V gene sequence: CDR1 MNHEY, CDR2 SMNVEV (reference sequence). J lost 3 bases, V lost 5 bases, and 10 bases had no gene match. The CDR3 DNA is TGTGCCAGCAGTCACCTAGCGGGAGGGCCCGGGGAAGAGACCCAGTACTTC. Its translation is CASSHLAGGPGEETQYF.

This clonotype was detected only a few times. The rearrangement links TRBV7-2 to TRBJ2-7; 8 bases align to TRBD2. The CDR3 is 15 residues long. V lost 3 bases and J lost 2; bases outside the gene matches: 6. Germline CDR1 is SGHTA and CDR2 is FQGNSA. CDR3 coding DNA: TGTGCCAGCAGCTTCGCTACGGGAGGGCCCTACGAGCAGTACTTC. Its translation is CASSFATGGPYEQYF.

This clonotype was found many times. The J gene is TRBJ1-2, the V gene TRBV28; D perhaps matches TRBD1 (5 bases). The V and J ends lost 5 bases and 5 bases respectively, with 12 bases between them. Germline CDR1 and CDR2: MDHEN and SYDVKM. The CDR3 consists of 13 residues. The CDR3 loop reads CASSIQVRYGYTF. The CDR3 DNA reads TGTGCCAGCAGTATACAGGTTAGGTATGGCTACACCTTC.

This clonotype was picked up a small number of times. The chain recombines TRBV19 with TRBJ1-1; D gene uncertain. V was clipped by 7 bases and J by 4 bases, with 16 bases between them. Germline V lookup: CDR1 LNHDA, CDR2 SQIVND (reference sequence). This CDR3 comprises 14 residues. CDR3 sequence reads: CASKSRDWGTEAFF. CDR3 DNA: TGTGCCAGTAAGAGTAGGGATTGGGGCACTGAAGCTTTCTTT. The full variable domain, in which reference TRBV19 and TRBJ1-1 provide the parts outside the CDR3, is DGGITQSPKYLFRKEGQNVTLSCEQNLNHDAMYWYRQDPGQGLRLIYYSQIVNDFQKGDIAEGYSVSREKKESFPLTVTSAQKNPTAFYLCASKSRDWGTEAFFGQGTRLTVV.

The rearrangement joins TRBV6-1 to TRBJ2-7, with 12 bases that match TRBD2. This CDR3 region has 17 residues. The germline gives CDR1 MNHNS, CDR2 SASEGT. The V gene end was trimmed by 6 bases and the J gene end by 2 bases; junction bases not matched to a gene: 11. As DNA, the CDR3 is TGTGCCAGCAGCTCCCGACTAGCGGGAGTAATAACCTACGAGCAGTACTTC. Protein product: CASSSRLAGVITYEQYF.

CDR3 DNA sequence: TGTGCCACCAGTGACCCCTGGAGGTCGAGCTCTGGGGCCAACGTCCTGACTTTC. As protein: CATSDPWRSSSGANVLTF. This sequence joins TRBV24-1 and TRBJ2-6; D is possibly TRBD2 (5 bases). Looked up from germline, CDR1 is KGHDR and CDR2 is SFDVKD. The CDR3 loop spans 18 amino acids. With 4 bases removed from V and 0 bases from J, the gap between germline ends came to 15 bases.

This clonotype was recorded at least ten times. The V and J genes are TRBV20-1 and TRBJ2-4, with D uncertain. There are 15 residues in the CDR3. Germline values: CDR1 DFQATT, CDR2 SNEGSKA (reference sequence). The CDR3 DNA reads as TGCAGCGCAAAGTCCGGAAAGGAGGCCAAAAACATTCAGTACTTC. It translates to CSAKSGKEAKNIQYF.

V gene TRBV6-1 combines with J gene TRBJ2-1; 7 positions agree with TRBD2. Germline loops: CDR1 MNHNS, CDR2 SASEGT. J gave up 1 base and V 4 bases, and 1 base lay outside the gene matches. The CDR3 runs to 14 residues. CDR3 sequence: CASSGLASYNEQFF. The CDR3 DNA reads TGTGCCAGCAGTGGACTAGCATCCTACAATGAGCAGTTCTTC.

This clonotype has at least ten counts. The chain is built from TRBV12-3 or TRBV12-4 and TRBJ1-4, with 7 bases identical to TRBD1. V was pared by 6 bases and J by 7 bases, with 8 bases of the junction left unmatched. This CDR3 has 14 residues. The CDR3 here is CASRRQGFLEKLFF. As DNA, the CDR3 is TGTGCCAGCAGGCGACAGGGTTTTCTTGAAAAACTGTTTTTT.

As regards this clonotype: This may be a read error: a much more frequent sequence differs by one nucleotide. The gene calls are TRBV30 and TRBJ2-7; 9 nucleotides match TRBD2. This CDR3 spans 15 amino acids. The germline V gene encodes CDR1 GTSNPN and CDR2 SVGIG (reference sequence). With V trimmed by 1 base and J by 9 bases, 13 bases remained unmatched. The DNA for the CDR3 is TGTGCCTGGAGTGCCGGGACTAGCATCTTCCACGGGCAGTACTTC. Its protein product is CAWSAGTSIFHGQYF.

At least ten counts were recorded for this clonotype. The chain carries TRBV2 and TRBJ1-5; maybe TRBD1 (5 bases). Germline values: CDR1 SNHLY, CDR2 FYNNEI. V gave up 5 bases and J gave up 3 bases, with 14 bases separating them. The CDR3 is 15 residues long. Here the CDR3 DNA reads TGTGCCAGCAGTAAGGGACTTATGAACAATCAGCCCCAGCATTTT. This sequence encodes CASSKGLMNNQPQHF.

The chain's CDR3 is CASRTRRESDTQYF. The CDR3 coding sequence is TGTGCCAGCAGAACGAGGCGGGAATCAGATACGCAGTATTTT. The rearrangement joins TRBV6-1 to TRBJ2-3, with a weak D call TRBD2 (6 bases). The V and J ends lost 6 bases and 4 bases respectively, with 14 bases between them. The CDR3 runs to 14 residues. Germline CDR1 and CDR2: MNHNS and SASEGT.

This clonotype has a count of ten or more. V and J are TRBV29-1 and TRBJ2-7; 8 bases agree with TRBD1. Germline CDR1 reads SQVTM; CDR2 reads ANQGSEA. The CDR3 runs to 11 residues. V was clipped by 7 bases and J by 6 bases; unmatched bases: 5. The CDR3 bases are TGCAGCGCCGGACAGGGAGGCGAGCAGTACTTC. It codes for CSAGQGGEQYF.

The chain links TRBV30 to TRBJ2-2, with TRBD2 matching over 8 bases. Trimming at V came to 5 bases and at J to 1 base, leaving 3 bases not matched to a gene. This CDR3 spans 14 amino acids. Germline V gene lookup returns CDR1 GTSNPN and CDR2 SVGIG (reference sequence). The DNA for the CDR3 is TGTGCCTGGGGAAGCGGGAGGAACACCGGGGAGCTGTTTTTT. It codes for CAWGSGRNTGELFF.

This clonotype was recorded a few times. The CDR3 nucleotides are TGTGCCAGTTATCATTTCCTTTATGGCTACACCTTC. Its protein product is CASYHFLYGYTF. The chain combines TRBV19 with TRBJ1-2; D gene uncertain. The ends were cut back, 8 bases at V and 5 bases at J, with 12 bases in the middle. Germline assignment: CDR1 LNHDA and CDR2 SQIVND (reference sequence). This CDR3 is built from 12 residues.

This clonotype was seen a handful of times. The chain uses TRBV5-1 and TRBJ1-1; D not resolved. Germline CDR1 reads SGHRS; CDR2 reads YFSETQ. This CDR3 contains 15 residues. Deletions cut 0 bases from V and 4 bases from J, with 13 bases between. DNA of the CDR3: TGCGCCAGCAGCTTGGGCCGGGAGGCGGCCACTGAAGCTTTCTTT. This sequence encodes CASSLGREAATEAFF. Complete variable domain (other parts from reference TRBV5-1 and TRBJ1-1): KAGVTQTPRYLIKTRGQQVTLSCSPISGHRSVSWYQQTPGQGLQFLFEYFSETQRNKGNFPGRFSGRQFSNSRSEMNVSTLELGDSALYLCASSLGREAATEAFFGQGTRLTVV.